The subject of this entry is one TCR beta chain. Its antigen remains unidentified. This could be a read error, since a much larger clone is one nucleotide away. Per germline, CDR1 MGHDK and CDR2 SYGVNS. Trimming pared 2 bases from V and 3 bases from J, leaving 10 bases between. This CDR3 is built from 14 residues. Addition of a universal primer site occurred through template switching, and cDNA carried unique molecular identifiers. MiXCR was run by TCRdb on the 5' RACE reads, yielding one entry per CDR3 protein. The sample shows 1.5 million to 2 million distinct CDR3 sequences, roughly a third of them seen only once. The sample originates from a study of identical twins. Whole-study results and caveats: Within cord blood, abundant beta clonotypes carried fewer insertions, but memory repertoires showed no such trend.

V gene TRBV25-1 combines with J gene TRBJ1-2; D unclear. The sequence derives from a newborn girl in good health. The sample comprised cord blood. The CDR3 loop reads CASSELTSHYGYTF. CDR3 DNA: TGTGCCAGCAGTGAACTCACGTCTCACTATGGCTACACCTTC.